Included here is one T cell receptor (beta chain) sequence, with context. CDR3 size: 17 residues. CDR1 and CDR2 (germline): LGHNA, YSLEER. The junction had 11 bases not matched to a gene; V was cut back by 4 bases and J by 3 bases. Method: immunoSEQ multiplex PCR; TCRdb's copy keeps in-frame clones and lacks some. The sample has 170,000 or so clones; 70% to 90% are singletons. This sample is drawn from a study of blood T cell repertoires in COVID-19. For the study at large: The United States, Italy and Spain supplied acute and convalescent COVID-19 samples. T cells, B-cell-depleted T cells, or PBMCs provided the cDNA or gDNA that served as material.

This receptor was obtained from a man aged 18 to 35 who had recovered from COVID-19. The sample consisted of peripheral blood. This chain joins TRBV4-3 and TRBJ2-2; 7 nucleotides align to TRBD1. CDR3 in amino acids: CASSRALPGTDTGELFF. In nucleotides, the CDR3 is TGCGCCAGCAGCCGAGCCCTTCCCGGGACAGACACCGGGGAGCTGTTTTTT.